The next 24 T cell receptor beta chains were all read from a single sample in a study of neurological immune-mediated disorders. TCRdb reanalysed the 5' RACE reads using MiXCR and keeps one entry per CDR3 protein. The table shows tens of thousands of distinct CDR3 sequences, with less than 5.5% occurring only once. The sequenced sample was PBMCs. These receptors all stem from a woman in her 30s with multiple sclerosis.

In its sample, this clonotype was seen many times. The genes are TRBV7-8 and TRBJ2-7; D could derive from TRBD1 or TRBD2 (5 bases each). Per germline, CDR1 SGHVS and CDR2 FQNEAQ. The length of the CDR3 is 16 residues. V lost 2 bases and J 3 bases, leaving 17 bases between the germline ends. CDR3 nucleotides: TGTGCCAGCAGCTTATCCGGGGCGAATGTAATCTACGAGCAGTACGTC. It encodes CASSLSGANVIYEQYV.

In its sample, this clonotype was seen many times. CDR3 bases: TGTGCCAGCAGTTTGCAAGACGGTAACACAGATACGCAGTATTTT. Residues: CASSLQDGNTDTQYF. J is TRBJ2-3 and V is TRBV12-3 or TRBV12-4, with D unclear. This CDR3 comprises 15 residues. V was shortened by 3 bases and J by 2 bases, with 12 bases between the two germline ends.

The table lists this clonotype with many counts. CDR3 nucleotides: TGTGCCAGCAGCTTAGCTAGCGGGGGGGCCCACGAGCAGTACGTC. Its protein product is CASSLASGGAHEQYV. This chain connects TRBV7-8 to TRBJ2-7; 11 bases map to TRBD2. With V trimmed by 0 bases and J by 5 bases, 3 bases remained unmatched. Germline loops: CDR1 SGHVS, CDR2 FQNEAQ. The CDR3 runs to 15 residues.

At least ten counts were recorded for this clonotype. The CDR3 region has the DNA TGTGCCAGCAGTCTTAGGTTAGAAAGGAATTCACCCCTCCACTTT. Encoded protein: CASSLRLERNSPLHF. V and J are TRBV12-3 or TRBV12-4 and TRBJ1-6; D not resolved. The CDR3 consists of 15 residues. Trimming took off 5 bases at V and 7 bases at J, with 15 bases between the two ends.

This clonotype occurred many times. The gene calls are TRBV7-8 and TRBJ2-3; D possibly corresponds to TRBD1 (5 bases). Per the germline V gene, CDR1 is SGHVS and CDR2 is FQNEAQ. The CDR3 extends over 15 amino acids. The V end lost 6 bases, the J end lost 3 bases, and 16 bases lay between the germline ends. DNA for the CDR3: TGTGCCAGCAGAGAGGTAACAGGCCCGACAGATACGCAGTATTTT. It translates to CASREVTGPTDTQYF.

The table lists this clonotype with many counts. The chain employs TRBV6-1 and TRBJ2-7, with D perhaps TRBD1 (6 bases). The ends were cut back, 1 base at V and 2 bases at J, with 18 bases in the middle. Germline-derived CDR1 and CDR2 are MNHNS and SASEGT. This CDR3 spans 17 amino acids. The CDR3 DNA sequence: TGTGCCAGCAGTGAAGACTTGGGACATTTTCCCACCTACGAGCAGTACTTC. This translates into CASSEDLGHFPTYEQYF.

This clonotype was observed at least ten times. Germline is not matched at one junction end, which may reflect a read error. The genes are TRBV6-6 and TRBJ1-5; TRBD1 agrees at 9 bases. CDR1 and CDR2 from the germline V gene are MNHNY and SVGAGI (reference sequence). This CDR3 is 14 amino acids long. In DNA, the CDR3 is TGTGCCAGCAGCCCTACAGGGGGCAATAAGACCCAGAATTTT. Translation: CASSPTGGNKTQNF.

The table lists this clonotype with many counts. J is TRBJ2-3 and V is TRBV28; 8 nucleotides agree with TRBD1. This CDR3 comprises 16 residues. The J segment lost 5 bases and the V segment lost 8 bases, leaving 15 bases of the junction unmatched. CDR1 MDHEN and CDR2 SYDVKM come from the germline V gene. CDR3 protein: CASASPGGSKGDTQYF. The CDR3 bases are TGTGCCAGCGCAAGTCCAGGGGGCAGCAAAGGAGATACGCAGTATTTT.

This clonotype was seen at least ten times. This rearrangement joins TRBV5-1 to TRBJ2-2; the D gene is possibly TRBD1 (5 bases). Germline V gene lookup returns CDR1 SGHRS and CDR2 YFSETQ. The CDR3 extends over 13 amino acids. The V end was cut by 4 bases, the J end by 6 bases, with 10 bases between. The CDR3: CASSPRQSGELFF. The CDR3, as DNA: TGCGCCAGCAGCCCCCGACAGTCCGGGGAGCTGTTTTTT.

This chain links TRBV28 with TRBJ2-5; D perhaps matches TRBD2 (5 bases). The V end was cut by 5 bases, the J end by 5 bases, with 18 bases between. Germline V gives CDR1 MDHEN, CDR2 SYDVKM. The CDR3 is 15 amino acids. The CDR3, as DNA: TGTGCCAGCAGTAATTCGGGAAAAGGGAAGGAGACCCAGTACTTC. As protein: CASSNSGKGKETQYF. Supplemented by reference TRBV28 and TRBJ2-5, the full variable domain reads DVKVTQSSRYLVKRTGEKVFLECVQDMDHENMFWYRQDPGLGLRLIYFSYDVKMKEKGDIPEGYSVSREKKERFSLILESASTNQTSMYLCASSNSGKGKETQYFGPGTRLLVL.

At least ten counts were recorded for this clonotype. The chain carries TRBV20-1 and TRBJ1-1; D perhaps matches TRBD1 (5 bases). Trimming removed 2 bases from V and 0 bases from J, with 13 bases in between. The CDR3 sequence is 15 residues long. From germline, CDR1 is DFQATT and CDR2 SNEGSKA (reference sequence). The CDR3 DNA sequence: TGCAGTGCTAGAAGACAGCAGAACATGAACACTGAAGCTTTCTTT. As protein: CSARRQQNMNTEAFF.

CDR3 nucleotide sequence: TGCAGTGCTGAGAAGCATGAGCAGTTCTTC. Its translation: CSAEKHEQFF. The V gene is TRBV20-1, the J gene TRBJ2-1, with D uncertain. The CDR3 contains 10 residues. V lost 5 bases to trimming and J lost 8 bases, with 7 bases between them. Germline CDR1 DFQATT, CDR2 SNEGSKA (reference sequence).

This clonotype was seen repeatedly, ten times or more. J is TRBJ2-7 and V is TRBV7-9, with D tentatively TRBD1 (6 bases). The CDR3 length is 13 residues. Trimming cost V 5 bases and J 2 bases, with 10 bases left between them. The germline gives CDR1 SEHNR, CDR2 FQNEAQ (reference sequence). CDR3 sequence (DNA): TGTGCCAGCAGCGCGGACAGAGCCTACGAGCAGTACTTC. Amino acid sequence: CASSADRAYEQYF.

This clonotype was observed many times. The J gene is TRBJ1-1, the V gene TRBV5-1, with 11 bases that match TRBD1. Trimming at V came to 1 base and at J to 1 base, leaving 3 bases not matched to a gene. Germline values: CDR1 SGHRS, CDR2 YFSETQ. This CDR3 contains 16 residues. The CDR3 spells CASSLIGTGGNTEAFF. Here the CDR3 DNA reads TGCGCCAGCAGCTTGATCGGGACAGGGGGGAACACTGAAGCTTTCTTT.

The chain employs TRBV4-2 and TRBJ2-5; unclear D gene. The CDR3 has 13 amino acids. CDR1 and CDR2 (germline): LGHNA, YNFKEQ. V was pared by 1 base and J by 4 bases, with 7 bases between. The CDR3 nucleotides are TGTGCCAGCAGCCAAGGAAAAATAGAGACCCAGTACTTC. Its translation: CASSQGKIETQYF.

This clonotype was recorded many times. The chain has TRBV6-5 and TRBJ1-4; the match to TRBD1 covers 8 bases. CDR3 length: 15 residues. Germline CDR1 is MNHEY and CDR2 is SVGAGI. Trimming took 6 bases from V and 0 from J; bases not matched to a gene: 3. The CDR3 here is CASSRDRPTNEKLFF. In DNA form, the CDR3 reads TGTGCCAGCAGCCGGGACAGGCCAACTAATGAAAAACTGTTTTTT.

This clonotype has only a few counts. The chain uses TRBV20-1 and TRBJ2-3; possible D gene TRBD1, 6 bases. This CDR3 contains 15 residues. Germline V lookup: CDR1 DFQATT, CDR2 SNEGSKA (reference sequence). Trimming took off 1 base at V and 4 bases at J, with 15 bases between the two ends. The CDR3 sequence: CSARVTGTTPDTQYF. The CDR3 nucleotides read TGCAGTGCTAGAGTAACAGGGACCACTCCAGATACGCAGTATTTT.

This clonotype was detected many times. The chain uses TRBV29-1 and TRBJ2-3; D is undetermined. The CDR3 sequence is 12 residues long. The V gene lost 1 base and the J gene lost 2 bases, with 4 bases spanning the gap. In germline, CDR1 is SQVTM, CDR2 ANQGSEA. The CDR3 sequence: CSVEVYTDTQYF. DNA for the CDR3: TGCAGCGTTGAAGTCTACACAGATACGCAGTATTTT.

Many counts were recorded for this clonotype. The gene calls are TRBV20-1 and TRBJ1-6; D ambiguous. V lost 6 bases, J lost 0 bases, and 12 bases lay in between. CDR3 size: 15 residues. The V gene's germline CDR1 is DFQATT and CDR2 SNEGSKA (reference sequence). CDR3 in amino acids: CSAERASSYNSPLHF. CDR3 bases: TGCAGTGCCGAGAGGGCGAGCTCCTATAATTCACCCCTCCACTTT.

This clonotype was seen at least ten times. V usage is TRBV5-1 and J usage is TRBJ2-3; D is uncertain. Trimming removed 3 bases from V and 5 bases from J, with 10 bases in between. The CDR3 totals 13 residues. Germline values: CDR1 SGHRS, CDR2 YFSETQ. CDR3 in DNA: TGCGCCAGCAGCTCTCTTGCTGGAGATACGCAGTATTTT. It encodes CASSSLAGDTQYF.

This clonotype was recorded at least ten times. The chain employs TRBV6-5 and TRBJ1-1, with D perhaps TRBD1 (6 bases). V lost 6 bases and J lost 3, with 11 bases in between. Germline loops: CDR1 MNHEY, CDR2 SVGAGI. The CDR3 runs to 13 residues. The CDR3 DNA sequence: TGTGCCAGCAGCCACAGGGTGGACACTGAAGCTTTCTTT. This sequence encodes CASSHRVDTEAFF.

This clonotype was found many times. The rearrangement links TRBV7-2 to TRBJ1-1; TRBD1 might be the D (6 bases). CDR3 length: 15 residues. The germline V gene encodes CDR1 SGHTA and CDR2 FQGNSA. V was clipped by 4 bases and J by 6 bases, with 18 bases between them. CDR3 residues: CASSSTQGVGAEAFF. For the CDR3, the DNA is TGTGCCAGCAGCTCTACACAGGGTGTCGGGGCTGAAGCTTTCTTT.

In this sample, this clonotype turned up many times. V usage is TRBV5-1 and J usage is TRBJ2-2; D not certain. CDR1 is SGHRS and CDR2 is YFSETQ in the germline V gene. Between the trimmed V and J ends, which lost 1 base and 5 bases, there was a span of 6 bases. The CDR3 has 13 amino acids. DNA for the CDR3: TGCGCCAGCAGCTTGTTCAGGACCGGGGAGCTGTTTTTT. It yields the protein CASSLFRTGELFF.

As to this clonotype: Germline is not matched at one junction end, which may reflect a read error. This sequence joins TRBV20-1 and TRBJ2-3; D might be TRBD2 (5 bases). The CDR3 length is 13 residues. Per the germline V gene, CDR1 is DFQATT and CDR2 is SNEGSKA (reference sequence). Written as DNA, the CDR3 is TGCAGTGCCAGAGGGCAATCCACAGATACGCAGTATTTT. It is translated as CSARGQSTDTQYF.